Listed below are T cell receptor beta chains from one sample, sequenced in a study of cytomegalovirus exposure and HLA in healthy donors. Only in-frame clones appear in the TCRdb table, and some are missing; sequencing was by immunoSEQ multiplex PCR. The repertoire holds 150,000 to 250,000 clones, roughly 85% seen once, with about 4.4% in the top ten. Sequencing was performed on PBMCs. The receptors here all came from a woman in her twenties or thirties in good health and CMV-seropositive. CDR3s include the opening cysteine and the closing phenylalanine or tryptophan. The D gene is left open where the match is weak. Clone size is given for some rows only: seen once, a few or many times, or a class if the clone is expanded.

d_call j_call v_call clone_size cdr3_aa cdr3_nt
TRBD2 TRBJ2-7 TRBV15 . CATSSRLAGGEQYF TGTGCCACCAGCAGCCGACTAGCGGGAGGCGAGCAGTACTTC
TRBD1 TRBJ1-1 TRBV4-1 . CASSQEETGGLSDTEAFF TGCGCCAGCAGCCAAGAAGAGACAGGGGGCCTTTCGGACACTGAAGCTTTCTTT
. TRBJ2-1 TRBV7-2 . CASSLGRGHNEQFF TGTGCCAGCAGCTTAGGGAGGGGACACAATGAGCAGTTCTTC
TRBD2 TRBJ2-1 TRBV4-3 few CASSRSGLAGGEQFF TGCGCCAGCAGCCGATCAGGACTAGCGGGAGGTGAGCAGTTCTTC
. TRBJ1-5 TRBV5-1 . CASSLGPNQPQHF TGCGCCAGCAGCTTGGGGCCAAATCAGCCCCAGCATTTT
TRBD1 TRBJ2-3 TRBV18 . CASSPQGQGRTDTQYF TGTGCCAGCTCACCACAGGGACAGGGTCGGACAGATACGCAGTATTTT
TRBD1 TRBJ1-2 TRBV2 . CASSESGTGAYGYTF TGTGCCAGCAGTGAATCAGGGACAGGAGCCTATGGCTACACCTTC
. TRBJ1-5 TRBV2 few CASSEGRGYSNQPQHF TGTGCCAGCAGTGAAGGCAGAGGTTATAGCAATCAGCCCCAGCATTTT
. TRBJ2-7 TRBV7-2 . CASSLVDDSGYEQYF TGTGCCAGCAGCTTAGTTGACGATAGCGGCTACGAGCAGTACTTC
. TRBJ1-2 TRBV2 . CASGFGGDYGYTF TGTGCCAGCGGGTTCGGGGGGGACTATGGCTACACCTTC
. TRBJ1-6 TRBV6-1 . CAGLGGSPLHF TGTGCCGGCCTAGGGGGTTCACCCCTCCACTTT
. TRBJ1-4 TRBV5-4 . CASSGRSGNEKLFF TGTGCCAGCAGTGGGAGAAGTGGAAATGAAAAACTGTTTTTT
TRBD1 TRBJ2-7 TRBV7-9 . CASSLDGTDQQYF TGTGCCAGCAGCTTGGACGGGACAGATCAGCAGTACTTC
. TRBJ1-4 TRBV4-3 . CASKSDAANEKLFF TGCGCCAGCAAAAGCGATGCAGCTAATGAAAAACTGTTTTTT
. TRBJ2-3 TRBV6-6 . CASIPSGVRDTQYF TGTGCCAGCATCCCCTCAGGGGTACGAGATACGCAGTATTTT
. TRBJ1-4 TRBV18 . CASSPRGGTTNEKLFF TGTGCCAGCTCACCACGGGGAGGGACAACTAATGAAAAACTGTTTTTT
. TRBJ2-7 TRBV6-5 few CASSPGSTYEQYF TGTGCCAGCAGCCCCGGGTCCACCTACGAGCAGTACTTC